This is a list of T cell receptor beta chains from one sample in a study of breast tumors, draining lymph nodes, adjacent tissues. TCRdb redid the calling of the multiplex PCR reads with MiXCR, one entry per CDR3 protein. The sample includes over 60,000 distinct CDR3 sequences, over 40% seen only once; the top ten take about 8.4%. The sequencing input was breast tumor tissue. Receptors were obtained from a female donor with breast cancer. Some clones in this sample may be carry-over from other donors' samples. Each CDR3 is given with its conserved first and last residue. A D gene is named only where the DNA matches it firmly. Clone size is stated in some rows and not others, as once, few, many or a class when expanded.

d_call: .
clone_size: .
v_call: TRBV6-4
j_call: TRBJ1-2
cdr3_aa: CASSDLEGFYYGYTF
cdr3_nt: TGTGCCAGCAGTGACTTGGAGGGCTTCTACTATGGCTACACCTTC

d_call: .
clone_size: .
v_call: TRBV13
j_call: TRBJ2-6
cdr3_aa: CATSIGRISGANVLTF
cdr3_nt: TGTGCCACCAGTATCGGACGGATCTCTGGGGCCAACGTCCTGACTTTC

d_call: .
clone_size: once
v_call: TRBV7-2
j_call: TRBJ2-5
cdr3_aa: CASSKTPSEGPGETQYF
cdr3_nt: TGTGCCAGCAGTAAAACCCCCAGCGAGGGTCCGGGGGAGACCCAGTACTTC

d_call: TRBD2
clone_size: many
v_call: TRBV6-5
j_call: TRBJ2-3
cdr3_aa: CASRHVAGSPDTQYF
cdr3_nt: TGTGCCAGCAGACACGTAGCGGGATCACCAGATACGCAGTATTTT

d_call: .
clone_size: few
v_call: TRBV29-1
j_call: TRBJ1-2
cdr3_aa: CSLGGSVAYGYTF
cdr3_nt: TGCAGCTTAGGGGGTAGCGTGGCCTATGGCTACACCTTC

d_call: .
clone_size: few
v_call: TRBV6-1
j_call: TRBJ1-1
cdr3_aa: CASRPGTPDTEAFF
cdr3_nt: TGTGCCAGCAGGCCGGGGACCCCGGACACTGAAGCTTTCTTT

d_call: .
clone_size: .
v_call: TRBV20-1
j_call: TRBJ1-2
cdr3_aa: CSAERDYGYTF
cdr3_nt: TGCAGTGCTGAGAGAGACTATGGCTACACCTTC

d_call: TRBD1
clone_size: many
v_call: TRBV6-6
j_call: TRBJ1-5
cdr3_aa: CASSYPPQGSRNQPQHF
cdr3_nt: TGTGCCAGCAGTTACCCCCCACAGGGGTCTCGAAATCAGCCCCAGCATTTT

d_call: .
clone_size: many
v_call: TRBV12-3/TRBV12-4
j_call: TRBJ2-3
cdr3_aa: CASSSSRQAADTQYF
cdr3_nt: TGTGCCAGCAGTTCGTCGAGACAAGCAGCAGATACGCAGTATTTT

d_call: .
clone_size: many
v_call: TRBV19
j_call: TRBJ1-5
cdr3_aa: CATVGRGSNQPQHF
cdr3_nt: TGTGCTACAGTAGGGCGAGGTAGCAATCAGCCCCAGCATTTT

d_call: .
clone_size: .
v_call: TRBV20-1
j_call: TRBJ2-3
cdr3_aa: CSASLEDLTDTLYF
cdr3_nt: TGCAGTGCTAGCTTGGAGGACCTCACAGATACGCTGTATTTT

d_call: TRBD1
clone_size: .
v_call: TRBV6-6
j_call: TRBJ1-2
cdr3_aa: CASSEPDREQYGYTF
cdr3_nt: TGTGCCAGCAGCGAGCCGGACAGGGAGCAATATGGCTACACCTTC

d_call: TRBD1
clone_size: few
v_call: TRBV19
j_call: TRBJ1-2
cdr3_aa: CASRGRGTGNYGYTF
cdr3_nt: TGTGCCAGTAGAGGCCGCGGGACAGGGAACTATGGCTACACCTTC

d_call: TRBD2
clone_size: .
v_call: TRBV25-1
j_call: TRBJ2-1
cdr3_aa: CASQRGAYNEQFF
cdr3_nt: TGTGCCAGTCAACGGGGGGCCTACAATGAGCAGTTCTTC

d_call: .
clone_size: many
v_call: TRBV7-9
j_call: TRBJ2-2
cdr3_aa: CASSLGSGTVPGELFF
cdr3_nt: TGTGCCAGCAGCTTAGGCTCAGGGACCGTCCCCGGGGAGCTGTTTTTT

d_call: .
clone_size: .
v_call: TRBV20-1
j_call: TRBJ2-3
cdr3_aa: CSAYTGKRDTDTQYF
cdr3_nt: TGCAGTGCTTATACAGGTAAGAGGGACACAGATACGCAGTATTTT

d_call: .
clone_size: .
v_call: TRBV7-8
j_call: TRBJ2-5
cdr3_aa: CASSLPTALGQETQHF
cdr3_nt: TGTGCCAGCAGCCTGCCGACAGCGTTGGGGCAAGAGACCCAGCACTTC

d_call: .
clone_size: .
v_call: TRBV11-2
j_call: TRBJ2-2
cdr3_aa: CASSNSGELFF
cdr3_nt: TGTGCCAGCAGTAATAGCGGGGAGCTGTTTTTT

d_call: .
clone_size: few
v_call: TRBV11-2
j_call: TRBJ2-2
cdr3_aa: CASSLHDGGELFF
cdr3_nt: TGTGCCAGCAGCTTACATGACGGCGGGGAGCTGTTTTTT

d_call: .
clone_size: many
v_call: TRBV11-2
j_call: TRBJ2-5
cdr3_aa: CASSFTSREETQYF
cdr3_nt: TGTGCCAGCAGCTTCACTTCCAGGGAGGAGACCCAGTACTTC

d_call: TRBD1
clone_size: once
v_call: TRBV2
j_call: TRBJ2-7
cdr3_aa: CASAGTDRRQYF
cdr3_nt: TGTGCCAGCGCCGGGACAGATCGAAGGCAGTACTTC

d_call: TRBD1
clone_size: .
v_call: TRBV7-3
j_call: TRBJ2-3
cdr3_aa: CASSLDRGRHTQYF
cdr3_nt: TGTGCCAGCAGCTTGGACAGGGGTAGGCATACGCAGTATTTT

d_call: TRBD1
clone_size: many
v_call: TRBV20-1
j_call: TRBJ1-5
cdr3_aa: CSARDEGQGAQPQHF
cdr3_nt: TGCAGTGCTAGAGATGAGGGACAGGGCGCCCAGCCCCAGCATTTT

d_call: TRBD1
clone_size: many
v_call: TRBV3-1
j_call: TRBJ2-7
cdr3_aa: CASSGDRLHEQYF
cdr3_nt: TGTGCCAGCAGCGGGGACAGGCTCCACGAGCAGTACTTC

d_call: .
clone_size: .
v_call: TRBV20-1
j_call: TRBJ1-5
cdr3_aa: CSARISPSGNQPQHF
cdr3_nt: TGCAGTGCTAGAATTTCCCCCTCCGGCAATCAGCCCCAGCATTTT

d_call: .
clone_size: many
v_call: TRBV28
j_call: TRBJ1-4
cdr3_aa: CASRGLGRVGEKLFF
cdr3_nt: TGTGCCAGCAGAGGACTAGGCAGGGTAGGAGAAAAACTGTTTTTT

d_call: .
clone_size: .
v_call: TRBV28
j_call: TRBJ1-2
cdr3_aa: CATSSPTSGYTF
cdr3_nt: TGTGCCACCAGTAGTCCCACGAGCGGCTACACCTTC

d_call: .
clone_size: many
v_call: TRBV9
j_call: TRBJ2-1
cdr3_aa: CASSPGTSGWFNEQFF
cdr3_nt: TGTGCCAGCAGCCCGGGGACAAGTGGGTGGTTCAATGAGCAGTTCTTC

d_call: .
clone_size: many
v_call: TRBV29-1
j_call: TRBJ2-7
cdr3_aa: CSVRAESAPGQYF
cdr3_nt: TGCAGCGTCCGTGCCGAGTCAGCGCCCGGGCAGTACTTC

d_call: .
clone_size: .
v_call: TRBV5-4
j_call: TRBJ1-1
cdr3_aa: CASSLVPPGTEAFF
cdr3_nt: TGTGCCAGCAGCTTGGTTCCCCCGGGGACTGAAGCTTTCTTT

d_call: .
clone_size: many
v_call: TRBV4-1
j_call: TRBJ2-6
cdr3_aa: CASSQTGIGANVLTF
cdr3_nt: TGCGCCAGCAGCCAAACAGGGATTGGGGCCAACGTCCTGACTTTC

d_call: .
clone_size: .
v_call: TRBV12-3/TRBV12-4
j_call: TRBJ1-5
cdr3_aa: CASSFVGAGPNQPQHF
cdr3_nt: TGTGCCAGCAGTTTCGTTGGGGCGGGGCCCAATCAGCCCCAGCATTTT

d_call: .
clone_size: .
v_call: TRBV19
j_call: TRBJ1-2
cdr3_aa: CASSSYQGSDGYTF
cdr3_nt: TGTGCCAGTAGTTCGTACCAGGGTTCGGATGGCTACACCTTC

d_call: .
clone_size: .
v_call: TRBV4-2
j_call: TRBJ2-6
cdr3_aa: CASSQVLTF
cdr3_nt: TGTGCCAGCAGCCAAGTCCTGACTTTC